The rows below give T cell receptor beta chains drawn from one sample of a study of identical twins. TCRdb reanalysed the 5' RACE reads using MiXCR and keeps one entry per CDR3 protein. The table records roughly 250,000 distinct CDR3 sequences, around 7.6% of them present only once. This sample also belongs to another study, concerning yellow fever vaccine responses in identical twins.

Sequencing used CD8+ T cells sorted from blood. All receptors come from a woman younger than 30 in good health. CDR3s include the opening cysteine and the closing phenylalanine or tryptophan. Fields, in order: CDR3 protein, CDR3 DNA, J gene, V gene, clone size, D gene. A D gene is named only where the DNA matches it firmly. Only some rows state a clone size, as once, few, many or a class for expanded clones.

cdr3_aa: CASSRLGGVRETQYF; cdr3_nt: TGTGCCAGCAGCCGTCTGGGGGGGGTTAGGGAGACCCAGTACTTC; j_call: TRBJ2-5; v_call: TRBV11-2; clone_size: few; d_call: TRBD2
cdr3_aa: CASSQVSPDRGHGELFF; cdr3_nt: TGCGCCAGCAGCCAAGTAAGCCCGGACAGGGGTCACGGGGAGCTGTTTTTT; j_call: TRBJ2-2; v_call: TRBV4-1; clone_size: few; d_call: TRBD1
cdr3_aa: CASFASDRGGYGYTF; cdr3_nt: TGTGCCAGCTTTGCCTCCGACAGGGGAGGCTATGGCTACACCTTC; j_call: TRBJ1-2; v_call: TRBV12-3/TRBV12-4; clone_size: few; d_call: TRBD1
cdr3_aa: CASSLGPSNSPLHF; cdr3_nt: TGCGCCAGCAGCTTGGGGCCTAGTAATTCACCCCTCCACTTT; j_call: TRBJ1-6; v_call: TRBV5-1; clone_size: few; d_call: .
cdr3_aa: CASSMGGGGSYNEQFF; cdr3_nt: TGTGCCAGCAGCATGGGGGGAGGGGGCTCCTACAATGAGCAGTTCTTC; j_call: TRBJ2-1; v_call: TRBV7-6; clone_size: .; d_call: .
cdr3_aa: CSAIDQNEKFF; cdr3_nt: TGCAGTGCTATTGACCAGAATGAGAAGTTCTTC; j_call: TRBJ2-1; v_call: TRBV20-1; clone_size: few; d_call: .
cdr3_aa: CSARGPDNNEQFF; cdr3_nt: TGCAGTGCTAGGGGGCCCGACAACAATGAGCAGTTCTTC; j_call: TRBJ2-1; v_call: TRBV20-1; clone_size: few; d_call: .
cdr3_aa: CASSLVDGPGRTQYF; cdr3_nt: TGTGCCAGCAGCTTAGTAGACGGACCCGGTCGGACCCAGTACTTC; j_call: TRBJ2-5; v_call: TRBV7-8; clone_size: many; d_call: .
cdr3_aa: CASSRSPQGYNEQFF; cdr3_nt: TGTGCCAGCAGCCGCTCGCCTCAGGGCTACAATGAGCAGTTCTTC; j_call: TRBJ2-1; v_call: TRBV12-3/TRBV12-4; clone_size: many; d_call: .
cdr3_aa: CASSPAGIQETQYF; cdr3_nt: TGTGCCAGCAGCCCCGCGGGGATCCAAGAGACCCAGTACTTC; j_call: TRBJ2-5; v_call: TRBV7-8; clone_size: .; d_call: .
cdr3_aa: CASSQDPARDDSPLHF; cdr3_nt: TGCGCCAGCAGCCAAGACCCCGCGCGGGACGATTCACCCCTCCACTTT; j_call: TRBJ1-6; v_call: TRBV4-1; clone_size: many; d_call: .
cdr3_aa: CSVEDFRNRASYNEQFF; cdr3_nt: TGCAGCGTTGAAGATTTTAGGAACAGGGCATCCTACAATGAGCAGTTCTTC; j_call: TRBJ2-1; v_call: TRBV29-1; clone_size: .; d_call: .
cdr3_aa: CASSFAQGEDNYGYTF; cdr3_nt: TGTGCCAGCAGCTTCGCACAGGGGGAGGATAACTATGGCTACACCTTC; j_call: TRBJ1-2; v_call: TRBV7-8; clone_size: many; d_call: TRBD1
cdr3_aa: CASSLSGGVEKLFF; cdr3_nt: TGTGCCAGCAGCTTGTCTGGTGGTGTTGAAAAACTGTTTTTT; j_call: TRBJ1-4; v_call: TRBV5-6; clone_size: few; d_call: .
cdr3_aa: CASTKRTSANEQFF; cdr3_nt: TGTGCCAGCACCAAAAGGACTAGCGCAAATGAGCAGTTCTTC; j_call: TRBJ2-1; v_call: TRBV6-1; clone_size: .; d_call: TRBD2
cdr3_aa: CAISESGLAVSSYNEQFF; cdr3_nt: TGTGCCATCAGTGAGTCGGGACTAGCGGTAAGCTCCTACAATGAGCAGTTCTTC; j_call: TRBJ2-1; v_call: TRBV10-3; clone_size: few; d_call: TRBD2
cdr3_aa: CASSQDWSGTEAFF; cdr3_nt: TGCGCCAGCAGCCAAGATTGGTCGGGGACTGAAGCTTTCTTT; j_call: TRBJ1-1; v_call: TRBV4-1; clone_size: many; d_call: .
cdr3_aa: CASTELAEGLNEQFF; cdr3_nt: TGTGCCAGCACCGAGCTAGCGGAGGGGTTAAATGAGCAGTTCTTC; j_call: TRBJ2-1; v_call: TRBV9; clone_size: .; d_call: TRBD2
cdr3_aa: CASSPGPGAYEQYF; cdr3_nt: TGCGCCAGCAGCCCCGGCCCGGGAGCCTACGAGCAGTACTTC; j_call: TRBJ2-7; v_call: TRBV4-1; clone_size: few; d_call: .
cdr3_aa: CASSYPPGELFF; cdr3_nt: TGTGCCAGCAGTTACCCCCCCGGGGAGCTGTTTTTT; j_call: TRBJ2-2; v_call: TRBV6-2/TRBV6-3; clone_size: .; d_call: .
cdr3_aa: CASSLEGQGKETQYF; cdr3_nt: TGCGCCAGCAGCTTGGAGGGTCAGGGGAAAGAGACCCAGTACTTC; j_call: TRBJ2-5; v_call: TRBV5-1; clone_size: .; d_call: .
cdr3_aa: CASSFVSTEAFF; cdr3_nt: TGTGCCAGCAGCTTTGTTAGCACTGAAGCTTTCTTT; j_call: TRBJ1-1; v_call: TRBV7-2; clone_size: many; d_call: .
cdr3_aa: CASQGPENIQYF; cdr3_nt: TGTGCCAGTCAGGGTCCGGAAAACATTCAGTACTTC; j_call: TRBJ2-4; v_call: TRBV28; clone_size: few; d_call: .
cdr3_aa: CASSEWTSGAKNIQYF; cdr3_nt: TGTGCCAGCAGCGAGTGGACTAGCGGAGCCAAAAACATTCAGTACTTC; j_call: TRBJ2-4; v_call: TRBV7-8; clone_size: many; d_call: TRBD2
cdr3_aa: CASSHLPSGGPYF; cdr3_nt: TGTGCCAGCAGCCATTTACCTAGCGGGGGGCCGTATTTT; j_call: TRBJ2-3; v_call: TRBV3-1; clone_size: few; d_call: TRBD2
cdr3_aa: CSAISREGLEQFF; cdr3_nt: TGCAGTGCTATCTCGCGGGAGGGCCTTGAGCAGTTCTTC; j_call: TRBJ2-1; v_call: TRBV20-1; clone_size: few; d_call: TRBD2
cdr3_aa: CASRGATDTQYF; cdr3_nt: TGTGCCAGCAGAGGGGCCACAGATACGCAGTATTTT; j_call: TRBJ2-3; v_call: TRBV6-1; clone_size: .; d_call: .
cdr3_aa: CASSFRPADEQYF; cdr3_nt: TGTGCCAGCAGCTTCAGACCAGCCGACGAGCAGTACTTC; j_call: TRBJ2-7; v_call: TRBV7-2; clone_size: few; d_call: .
cdr3_aa: CASSQQMGGGPYNEQFF; cdr3_nt: TGTGCCAGCTCACAACAAATGGGAGGGGGCCCCTACAATGAGCAGTTCTTC; j_call: TRBJ2-1; v_call: TRBV18; clone_size: few; d_call: .
cdr3_aa: CASSQISLRLAGGSEQFF; cdr3_nt: TGTGCCAGCAGCCAAATTTCCCTTCGACTAGCGGGAGGCTCTGAGCAGTTCTTC; j_call: TRBJ2-1; v_call: TRBV3-1; clone_size: few; d_call: TRBD2
cdr3_aa: CATTIGAGQETQYF; cdr3_nt: TGTGCCACCACGATCGGCGCGGGGCAAGAGACCCAGTACTTC; j_call: TRBJ2-5; v_call: TRBV6-2/TRBV6-3; clone_size: .; d_call: .
cdr3_aa: CASSPPGQGQETQYF; cdr3_nt: TGTGCCAGCAGCCCCCCGGGACAGGGACAAGAGACCCAGTACTTC; j_call: TRBJ2-5; v_call: TRBV7-9; clone_size: .; d_call: TRBD1
cdr3_aa: CASSPDGSQETQYF; cdr3_nt: TGTGCCAGCAGCCCAGACGGCAGTCAAGAGACCCAGTACTTC; j_call: TRBJ2-5; v_call: TRBV7-9; clone_size: many; d_call: .
cdr3_aa: CASSYSMGTDTQYF; cdr3_nt: TGTGCCAGCAGTTACTCGATGGGTACAGATACGCAGTATTTT; j_call: TRBJ2-3; v_call: TRBV6-5; clone_size: many; d_call: .
cdr3_aa: CASSGTSETQYF; cdr3_nt: TGTGCCAGCTCCGGGACTAGCGAGACCCAGTACTTC; j_call: TRBJ2-5; v_call: TRBV12-3/TRBV12-4; clone_size: few; d_call: TRBD2
cdr3_aa: CASSMLYEQYF; cdr3_nt: TGTGCCAGCAGCATGCTCTACGAGCAGTACTTC; j_call: TRBJ2-7; v_call: TRBV11-2; clone_size: few; d_call: .
cdr3_aa: CSEAQREGQSQFF; cdr3_nt: TGCAGCGAGGCCCAGCGGGAGGGCCAATCGCAGTTCTTC; j_call: TRBJ2-1; v_call: TRBV29-1; clone_size: .; d_call: TRBD2
cdr3_aa: CASVGGGRSGNTIYF; cdr3_nt: TGTGCCAGCGTAGGGGGGGGAAGGTCTGGAAACACCATATATTTT; j_call: TRBJ1-3; v_call: TRBV27; clone_size: .; d_call: .
cdr3_aa: CSVGGTHTGELFF; cdr3_nt: TGCAGCGTTGGGGGCACTCACACCGGGGAGCTGTTTTTT; j_call: TRBJ2-2; v_call: TRBV29-1; clone_size: many; d_call: .
cdr3_aa: CASSPTRVVGGAFF; cdr3_nt: TGTGCCAGCAGCCCGACCCGTGTTGTAGGTGGAGCTTTCTTT; j_call: TRBJ1-1; v_call: TRBV9; clone_size: .; d_call: .
cdr3_aa: CSVEVSGRSSYNEQFF; cdr3_nt: TGCAGCGTTGAAGTATCGGGGCGGAGCTCCTACAATGAGCAGTTCTTC; j_call: TRBJ2-1; v_call: TRBV29-1; clone_size: .; d_call: .
cdr3_aa: CASSQTRGAVNTGELFF; cdr3_nt: TGTGCCAGCAGTCAAACCCGGGGGGCGGTAAACACCGGGGAGCTGTTTTTT; j_call: TRBJ2-2; v_call: TRBV27; clone_size: .; d_call: .
cdr3_aa: CATSEKTDRGRGQPQHF; cdr3_nt: TGTGCCACCAGTGAAAAAACGGACAGGGGCCGAGGTCAGCCCCAGCATTTT; j_call: TRBJ1-5; v_call: TRBV24-1; clone_size: .; d_call: TRBD1
cdr3_aa: CSARDAREGTDTQYF; cdr3_nt: TGCAGTGCTAGAGATGCGCGGGAGGGAACAGATACGCAGTATTTT; j_call: TRBJ2-3; v_call: TRBV20-1; clone_size: .; d_call: TRBD2
cdr3_aa: CASSLMGDPTNEKLFF; cdr3_nt: TGTGCCAGCAGCTTAATGGGGGATCCAACTAATGAAAAACTGTTTTTT; j_call: TRBJ1-4; v_call: TRBV7-9; clone_size: few; d_call: .
cdr3_aa: CASSHGLSYEQYF; cdr3_nt: TGTGCCAGCAGTCACGGGCTCTCCTACGAGCAGTACTTC; j_call: TRBJ2-7; v_call: TRBV12-3/TRBV12-4; clone_size: .; d_call: .
cdr3_aa: CASSPSGGRPYNEQFF; cdr3_nt: TGTGCCAGCTCACCGTCTGGGGGCAGACCCTACAATGAGCAGTTCTTC; j_call: TRBJ2-1; v_call: TRBV18; clone_size: .; d_call: .
cdr3_aa: CASPRYEETQYF; cdr3_nt: TGTGCCAGCCCGAGGTACGAAGAGACCCAGTACTTC; j_call: TRBJ2-5; v_call: TRBV2; clone_size: few; d_call: .
cdr3_aa: CSARELAGRNNEQFF; cdr3_nt: TGCAGTGCTAGAGAACTAGCGGGGCGGAACAATGAGCAGTTCTTC; j_call: TRBJ2-1; v_call: TRBV20-1; clone_size: many; d_call: TRBD2
cdr3_aa: CASSLASSISGVDEQFF; cdr3_nt: TGTGCCAGCAGCTTAGCGAGTTCAATATCGGGGGTTGATGAGCAGTTCTTC; j_call: TRBJ2-1; v_call: TRBV7-9; clone_size: .; d_call: .
cdr3_aa: CASRPLQDYGYTF; cdr3_nt: TGTGCCAGCAGGCCCCTACAGGACTATGGCTACACCTTC; j_call: TRBJ1-2; v_call: TRBV6-1; clone_size: many; d_call: .
cdr3_aa: CSVPGLADNEQFF; cdr3_nt: TGCAGCGTCCCAGGACTAGCGGACAATGAGCAGTTCTTC; j_call: TRBJ2-1; v_call: TRBV29-1; clone_size: many; d_call: TRBD2
cdr3_aa: CASSQDRGPFSQETQYF; cdr3_nt: TGCGCCAGCAGCCAAGATAGGGGACCGTTCTCCCAAGAGACCCAGTACTTC; j_call: TRBJ2-5; v_call: TRBV4-1; clone_size: many; d_call: .
cdr3_aa: CASSLEVGHQETQYF; cdr3_nt: TGTGCCAGCAGCTTAGAGGTGGGGCACCAAGAGACCCAGTACTTC; j_call: TRBJ2-5; v_call: TRBV7-6; clone_size: few; d_call: .
cdr3_aa: CASDKLKPNTGELFF; cdr3_nt: TGTGCCAGCGACAAATTAAAGCCGAACACCGGGGAGCTGTTTTTT; j_call: TRBJ2-2; v_call: TRBV2; clone_size: many; d_call: .
cdr3_aa: CASSLWTEDQPQHF; cdr3_nt: TGTGCCAGCAGCTTGTGGACAGAGGATCAGCCCCAGCATTTT; j_call: TRBJ1-5; v_call: TRBV5-5; clone_size: few; d_call: .
cdr3_aa: CASSQEADSGDQPQHF; cdr3_nt: TGTGCCAGCAGCCAAGAAGCGGACAGTGGTGATCAGCCCCAGCATTTT; j_call: TRBJ1-5; v_call: TRBV4-2; clone_size: .; d_call: .